This T cell receptor beta chain was recorded in a study of blood T cell repertoires in COVID-19 (dated by TCRdb to about 2020). As for the study more broadly: The collaborator samples originated in the United States, Italy and Spain and spanned the acute and convalescent phases of COVID-19. A de-identified subject ID, COVID-19 status, age in years and sex were almost always included in the sample metadata. Samples came from the ongoing ImmuneRACE study (first 160 participants) plus 1,254 subjects from 6 global collaborators. Subjects who had been exposed to COVID-19, were actively infected with it, or had recovered from it provided the deeply sampled blood TCRbeta repertoires that made up the dataset. HLA class I and class II types, where available, came from metadata supplied by the sample provider rather than from assay-based typing. The prospective study material was composed of cDNA or gDNA derived from T cells, B-cell-depleted T cells, or PBMCs. A freely available public database, intended as a resource for researchers studying the immune response to SARS-CoV-2, is where the repertoires were released.

TCRbeta CDR3 regions were amplified from genomic DNA by means of the immunoSEQ Assay, a bias-controlled multiplex PCR. Under the source paper's analysis protocol: The number of nucleated cells in each sample was estimated by amplification of reference gene primers within the assay. To quantify the absolute abundance of each unique TCRbeta CDR3 rearrangement, sequence reads were collapsed and filtered. For each sample, productive Simpson clonality was calculated as the square root of Simpson's diversity index over productive rearrangements. TCRdb carries this immuneACCESS record with in-frame sequences only. Its versions omit some clonotypes, under half of them owing to an unresolved V gene in the studies checked, with the rest unexplained. From that table come the V and J calls and clone size; the DNA was used to work out D and trimming. The sample table lists 150,000 or so clones, around 84% of them with a count of one. The top ten clonotypes cover nearly 10% of the sample.

The CDR3, cysteine through phenylalanine, is 16 amino acids long. Only the CDR3 portion is preserved as DNA: 48 bases, with reading frame beginning at the first base. The CDR1 and CDR2 encoded by the germline V gene are SGHTA and FQGNSA. Trimming leaves V shorter by 1 base and J shorter by 4 bases, with the junction holding 8 bases beyond the gene matches. Each collaborating institution followed its own protocols to collect whole blood in K2EDTA tubes. Collaborator samples were shipped for TCRbeta analysis as frozen whole blood, isolated PBMCs, or DNA extracted from either sample type. A remark on this clone: What antigen it recognizes has not been identified. It has no much larger one-base neighbor in the sample; base qualities were not kept.

What the authors observed across the whole study: How much clinical and demographic metadata was included differed by source and by participant, and the metadata was provided uncurated.

In this chain, TRBV7-2 is recombined with TRBJ2-5; TRBD2 matches 8 bases in the middle. The sequence derives from a woman between 50 and 59 years old with acute or convalescent COVID-19. Sequenced: peripheral blood. In nucleotides, the sequence is TGTGCCAGCAGCTTAGAAGGGTTAAGCGGGGGAGAGACCCAGTACTTC. Translated, this is CASSLEGLSGGETQYF.